The sample holds a few counts of the clone carrying this T cell receptor beta chain. Its antigen is undetermined. The sample originates from a study of response to subunit inactivated influenza vaccine. TCRdb reanalysed the RT-PCR reads using MiXCR and keeps one entry per CDR3 protein. The table includes about 610,000 distinct CDR3 sequences, about 15% detected once. Findings and limits, study-wide: Authors suggested each seasonal influenza vaccination recruits few new T cells.

Sequencing used PBMCs from blood, obtained 12 days after vaccination. This receptor was identified in a man aged 50-60 years who received an inactivated influenza vaccine.

The CDR3 DNA reads TGTGCCAGCAGCCAACTCGACAGGGGAGCGCCCAGGGCGAATGAGCAGTTCTTC. Translating gives CASSQLDRGAPRANEQFF. V is TRBV11-1 and J is TRBJ2-1; the match to TRBD1 covers 8 bases. CDR3 length equals 18 residues. V trimming: 5 bases; J trimming: 7 bases; junction bases outside the gene matches: 19. Germline V gene data show CDR1 as SGHAT and CDR2 as FQDESV (reference sequence).